The clone carrying this T cell receptor (beta chain) turned up a few times. Its antigen remains unknown. The use of a sample-barcoded 5' primer and a J-beta primer mix characterized a second PCR of roughly 6 to 11 cycles. TCRdb re-derived calls from the 5' RACE reads in MiXCR, one entry per CDR3 protein. The sample lists around 780,000 distinct CDR3 sequences, approximately 60% occurring once. From germline, CDR1 is SGHTA and CDR2 FQGNSA. This CDR3 is 14 amino acids long. Trimming pared 4 bases from V and 4 bases from J, leaving 13 bases between. The source of the sample is a study of blood T cells in healthy people across ages. Overall study findings and caveats: Higher naive T cell percentage went strongly together with higher TCR beta diversity.

The chain uses TRBV7-2 and TRBJ2-5; D is uncertain. The sequence came from a man aged 35 to 55 in good health. Sequencing was done on a sample of blood. DNA of the CDR3: TGTGCCAGCAGCTCGGGTTATGCAGGAGAGACCCAGTACTTC. This encodes CASSSGYAGETQYF.